These T cell receptor beta chains were read from a single sample in a study of cytomegalovirus exposure and HLA in healthy donors. Produced via immunoSEQ multiplex PCR; TCRdb's table is partial and in-frame only. The data show about 90,000 clones, with 62% seen just once and over 5% held by the top ten. The sequenced material came from PBMCs. Source of these receptors: a woman younger than 45 in good health and CMV-seropositive. Both conserved end residues are part of each CDR3. A D gene is named only where the DNA matches it firmly. Clone size is shown for a subset of rows, as once, few, many or a class of expanded clone.

.,TRBV18,TRBJ2-5,.,TGTGCCAGCTCACCAATTAGCCAAGAGACCCAGTACTTC,CASSPISQETQYF
TRBD2,TRBV5-5,TRBJ2-3,.,TGTGCCAGCAGTGGAGCGGGGGGACACCTAAGCAGGGATACGCAGTATTTT,CASSGAGGHLSRDTQYF
.,TRBV27,TRBJ1-1,.,TGTGCCAGCAGCCTCCTAGGGACTTACACTGAAGCTTTCTTT,CASSLLGTYTEAFF
TRBD1,TRBV18,TRBJ2-7,few,TGTGCCAGCTCCTCGGGACAGGGGTACGAGCAGTACTTC,CASSSGQGYEQYF
TRBD1,TRBV19,TRBJ1-2,.,TGTGCCAGTAGTTTCGGACAGGGAGGTTACGGCTACACCTTC,CASSFGQGGYGYTF
TRBD1,TRBV14,TRBJ1-4,.,TGTGCCAGCAGCCAACGAGCGGGACAGGGGGCTAATGAAAAACTGTTTTTT,CASSQRAGQGANEKLFF
.,TRBV19,TRBJ1-1,.,TGTGCCAGTAGTACCTCCCCGAACACTGAAGCTTTCTTT,CASSTSPNTEAFF
TRBD1,TRBV5-6,TRBJ1-1,.,TGTGCCAGCAGCTTGCCTCGGACAGGGGGCAAAGCTTTCTTT,CASSLPRTGGKAFF
.,TRBV6-5,TRBJ1-5,.,TGTGCCAGCAGTTATTACAGCATAAATCAGCCCCAGCATTTT,CASSYYSINQPQHF
.,TRBV19,TRBJ1-4,.,TGTGCCAGTAGTATAGATCCCACGGCGCGGGGAAAACTGTTTTTT,CASSIDPTARGKLFF
TRBD1,TRBV2,TRBJ1-1,.,TGTGCCAGCCAGGGGGGCGTATTGACTGAAGCTTTCTTT,CASQGGVLTEAFF
.,TRBV7-3,TRBJ2-3,.,TGTGCCAGCAGCTTTCTGGGTGGGGCTAGCACAGATACGCAGTATTTT,CASSFLGGASTDTQYF
.,TRBV6-4,TRBJ2-2,.,TGTGCCAGCAGTGACCGGGGATTAGGCACCGGGGAGCTGTTTTTT,CASSDRGLGTGELFF
TRBD1,TRBV10-1,TRBJ2-5,.,TGCGCCAGCAGCACGACTTCGGACAGGGGACCTCTCCCTCAAGAGACCCAGTACTTC,CASSTTSDRGPLPQETQYF
.,TRBV28,TRBJ1-2,.,TGTGCCAGCAACACGGACAGCCGCTATGGCTACACCTTC,CASNTDSRYGYTF
TRBD1,TRBV9,TRBJ1-1,few,TGTGCCAGCAGCGAGACAGGGGGGGATTGGACTGAAGCTTTCTTT,CASSETGGDWTEAFF
.,TRBV4-1,TRBJ1-1,.,TGCGCCAGCAGCCTAAACCCGGCAGGGCGAACTGAAGCTTTCTTT,CASSLNPAGRTEAFF
.,TRBV6-5,TRBJ1-1,.,TGTGCCAGCAGCTCCGACATCGCTTCCACTGAAGCTTTCTTT,CASSSDIASTEAFF
.,TRBV5-1,TRBJ1-6,.,TGCGCCAGCGGCGAGGGGGGGGTTTCACCCCTCCACTTT,CASGEGGVSPLHF
TRBD1,TRBV7-2,TRBJ1-1,.,TGTGCCAGCAGCTTCAGACAGGGGGGTGGTGGTTCCACTGAAGCTTTCTTT,CASSFRQGGGGSTEAFF
.,TRBV2,TRBJ2-7,.,TGTGCCAGCAGTGTCACGAGGGTCGAGCAGTACTTC,CASSVTRVEQYF
TRBD1,TRBV5-1,TRBJ2-1,few,TGCGCCAGCAGCTTACGAGGCGGGACAGGGGGCAATGAGCAGTTCTTC,CASSLRGGTGGNEQFF